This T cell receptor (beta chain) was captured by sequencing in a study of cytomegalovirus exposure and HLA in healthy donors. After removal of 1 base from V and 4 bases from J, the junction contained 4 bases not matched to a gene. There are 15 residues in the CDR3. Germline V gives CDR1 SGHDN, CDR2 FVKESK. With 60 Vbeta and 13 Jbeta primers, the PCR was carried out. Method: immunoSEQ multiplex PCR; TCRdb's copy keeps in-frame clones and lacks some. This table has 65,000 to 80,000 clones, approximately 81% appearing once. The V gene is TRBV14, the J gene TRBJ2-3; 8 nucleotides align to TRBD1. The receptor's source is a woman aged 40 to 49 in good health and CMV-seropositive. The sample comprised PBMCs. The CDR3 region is CASSQGRQGPDTQYF. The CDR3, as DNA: TGTGCCAGCAGCCAAGGGAGACAGGGGCCAGATACGCAGTATTTT.